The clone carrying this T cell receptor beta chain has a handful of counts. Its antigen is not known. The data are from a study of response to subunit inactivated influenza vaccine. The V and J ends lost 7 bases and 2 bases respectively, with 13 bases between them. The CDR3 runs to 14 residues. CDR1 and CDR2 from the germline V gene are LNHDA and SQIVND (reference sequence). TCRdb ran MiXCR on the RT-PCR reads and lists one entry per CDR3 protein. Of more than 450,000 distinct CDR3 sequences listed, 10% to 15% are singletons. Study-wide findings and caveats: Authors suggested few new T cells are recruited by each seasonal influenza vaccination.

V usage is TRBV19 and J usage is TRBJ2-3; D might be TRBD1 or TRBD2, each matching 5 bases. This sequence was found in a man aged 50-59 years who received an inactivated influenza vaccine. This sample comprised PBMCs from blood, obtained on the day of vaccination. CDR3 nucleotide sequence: TGTGCCAGTATCGATGGGGGACCCACAGATACGCAGTATTTT. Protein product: CASIDGGPTDTQYF.